The TCR beta chain described here comes from a study of T cell repertoires in cytomegalovirus infection. Across the whole study: An indication of both CMV infection and matching HLA type came from public TCR beta signatures.

The sample holds a few counts of this clonotype. The antigen is undetermined. V was clipped by 7 bases and J by 10 bases; unmatched bases: 8. Germline V gene lookup returns CDR1 SQVTM and CDR2 ANQGSEA. This CDR3 spans 12 amino acids. Study results and limitations: The study identified carriers of CMV plus the relevant HLA from cumulative public TCR beta family frequency.

One entry per CDR3 protein, called by TCRdb with MiXCR from the reads. The data hold 250,000 or so distinct CDR3 sequences, with approximately 15% observed a single time. The rearrangement uses TRBV29-1 and TRBJ2-1, with 9 bases identical to TRBD2. The TCR sequence derives from a human donor in good health (CMV status not recorded). Some clones in this sample may be carry-over from other donors' samples. The sample consisted of CD8+ T cells from PBMCs. This CDR3 is CSEQAGGMEQFF. CDR3 sequence (DNA): TGCAGCGAACAAGCGGGGGGCATGGAGCAGTTCTTC.